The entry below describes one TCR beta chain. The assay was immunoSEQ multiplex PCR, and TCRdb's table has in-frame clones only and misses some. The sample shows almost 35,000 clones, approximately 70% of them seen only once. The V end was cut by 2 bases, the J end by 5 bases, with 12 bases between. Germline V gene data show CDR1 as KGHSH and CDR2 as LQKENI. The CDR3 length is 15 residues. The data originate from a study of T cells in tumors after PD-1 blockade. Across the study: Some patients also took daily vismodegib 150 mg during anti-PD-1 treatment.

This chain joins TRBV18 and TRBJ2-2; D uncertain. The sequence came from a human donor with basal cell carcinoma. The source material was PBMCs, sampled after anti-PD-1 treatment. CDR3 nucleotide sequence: TGTGCCAGCTCACCAAGAGGAGTGCGGACCGGGGAGCTGTTTTTT. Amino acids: CASSPRGVRTGELFF.